This TCR beta chain is from a study of blood T cells in healthy people across ages (dated by TCRdb to about 2015). Study-level background: Template switching captured roughly one uniquely barcoded TCR beta cDNA molecule per two T cells in model experiments. The study measured age-related changes in TCR beta repertoire diversity using deep sequencing normalized with unique cDNA molecular identifiers. Donors were grouped into four age groups: young (average roughly 16 years), middle-aged (around 39), aged (around 66) and long-lived (just over 80). Donors of different ages were randomly distributed across sequencing lanes to avoid experimental bias. For two donors (one aged 18 to 30 and one aged 80 or older), the study analyzed two additional independent replicas of 1 million unique cDNA reads from the same blood draw.

Summary of the overall study and its limitations: As age increased, observed TCR beta diversity per million T cells dropped in a roughly linear way, and a significant reduction was already evident by age 40. Because the CMV infection status of the donors was unknown, age-related changes in expanded clonotypes may potentially have been confounded. Compared with the aged group, the long-lived group had more naive CD4+ T cells, fewer expanded clones and increased TCR diversity, suggesting age selection. Bulk unsorted PBMC profiling prevented conclusive comparison of naive and antigen-experienced compartments. There was a strong correlation between observed TCR beta diversity and the percentage of naive T cells measured by flow cytometry. Estimates of total diversity based on one million sequenced T cells were regarded as lower bounds and as underestimates.

A word on this clonotype: What antigen it recognizes has not been identified. Base qualities are not recorded, but no much larger clone differs from it by a single base.

Systemically healthy Caucasian individuals from Russia, 39 in total and aged roughly 6 to 100 years, were included as donors. Each donor gave 8 to 10 milliliters of peripheral blood, drawn into EDTA-treated Vacutainer tubes. PBMCs were isolated by Ficoll-Paque density-gradient centrifugation, with at least 6 million obtained per sample. Total RNA, at least 6 micrograms per sample, was extracted from PBMCs with Trizol reagent. For every donor, an aliquot of PBMCs went through flow cytometry to measure the percentages of naive CD45RAhigh/CD27high T cells. V gives up 3 bases and J gives up 6 bases, and the segment between their germline ends measures 18 bases. CDR1 and CDR2, looked up from the germline V gene, are SGHTA and FQGNSA. CDR3 length: 17 amino acids, cysteine to phenylalanine. Left in the record is the CDR3 DNA by itself, 51 bases read in frame from the first base. Library prep was done by 5' RACE. This sample was sequenced with an Illumina HiSeq 2500. A second 7 to 11 cycle PCR used a sample-barcoded 5' primer and a J-beta primer mix. A unique molecular identifier was introduced onto each TCR beta cDNA molecule by a template-switch 5' adaptor carrying 12 random nucleotides. Each sample yielded at least 2.5 million CDR3-containing paired-end reads. First-strand cDNA was synthesized from all RNA with the Mint cDNA synthesis kit, primed by a TRBC-specific oligonucleotide. After uracil-DNA glycosylase treatment, a first 18-cycle PCR used universal primers M1SS and BC2_uni_R on all cDNA. As for the authors' bioinformatics: Each sample was normalized by randomly selecting 1 million high-quality reads, each carrying a distinct molecular identifier. Instead of being binned into consensus sequences, reads that shared molecular identifiers were thrown out. MiTCR, run with a Q25 quality threshold and the strictest error-elimination algorithm, handled CDR3 identification, clonotype clustering and error correction. A nonparametric unseen species model with Euler transformation was used to estimate a lower bound on total TCR beta diversity. TCRdb's own reprocessing of the public reads used fastp at Q25 and MiXCR and kept productive beta chains. Under each unique CDR3 protein, matching rows form one entry showing the most common genes and DNA. Here the V and J calls rest on TCRdb's processing, not on the authors' analysis. This sample comprises about 1,800,000 distinct CDR3 sequences, 25% to 30% of them detected only once. The leading ten clones occupy approximately 7.7% of the sample.

The sequenced sample consisted of blood. The chain links TRBV7-2 with TRBJ1-6; TRBD1 might be the D gene, on 5 matching bases. The TCR sequence derives from a woman aged 30 to 39 in good health. DNA sequence: TGTGCCAGCAGCTTCTCGGGTCCAGGGAGCGGTAATTCACCCCTCCACTTT. Its protein is CASSFSGPGSGNSPLHF.